This T cell receptor beta chain was captured in a study of shared clonotypes between healthy human individuals (dated by TCRdb to 2018 to 2020). Context from the whole study: The cohort comprised two women and a few men aged 18 to 49 years. Per donor, three plates each were used for CD4 naive and CD4 memory, two for CD8 naive, and one for CD8 memory. To estimate repertoire size and how much clonotypes are shared between individuals, the study performed deep sequencing of blood TCR repertoires from roughly five healthy adults. To increase sequencing depth and limit assay-specific biases, different laboratories used diverse techniques to prepare libraries and sequence TCR repertoires. Between about 0.94 and 8.9 billion PBMCs per donor were obtained by leukapheresis. General conclusions and limits of the study: Larger estimated clonotype richness was generally found for naive subsets than for memory subsets. Only blood was sampled, and tissue TCR repertoires likely differ from those in blood. Based on pairwise subsampling, the degree of clonotype sharing among donors was expected to be affected by sequencing depth. Rarefaction of sorted-subset datasets indicated incomplete sequencing despite the large sequencing depth. Sharing across a few donors was observed for around 5% of naive CD4, about 4% of naive CD8, about 2.3% of memory CD4, and roughly 0.4% of memory CD8 clonotypes. Because the study included a small number of donors, the genetic and exposure-history diversity represented was limited. Higher generation probabilities were observed for clonotypes shared by all four sorted-subset donors than for non-shared clonotypes.

The CDR1 and CDR2 encoded by the germline V gene are ENHRY and SYGVKD. There are 14 amino acids in the CDR3, from cysteine to phenylalanine inclusive. Only the CDR3 portion is preserved as DNA: 42 bases, with reading frame beginning at the first base. Unmatched junction bases come to 3, with V trimmed by 6 bases and J by 2 bases. For the CD8 naive samples, CD45RO-negative cells were positively selected for CCR7, yielding a CD45RA+CCR7+ population from which TemRA cells were excluded. The donors were healthy, HIV-negative adults who had no recently reported acute infections or vaccinations. All donors were Caucasian adults living in Nashville, Tennessee, USA. After blood collection by leukapheresis, PBMCs were isolated using Ficoll-Histopaque density gradient centrifugation and then cryopreserved in the vapor phase of liquid nitrogen. Purity and quantity of every magnetically sorted T cell population were checked by analytical flow cytometry. Genomic DNA was isolated from every sorted fraction and measured by UV absorbance on a Nanodrop 2000c.

A note on this clone: Its cognate antigen has yet to be identified. Nothing much larger sits one base from this clone, and base qualities are not available.

TCR CDR3 regions were amplified from genomic DNA by multiplex PCR using the deep immunoSEQ assay. Extracted genomic DNA from each cell subset was spread evenly across all wells of several immunoSEQ 96-well plates, with each plate serving as a replicate. For sorted subsets, 200 to 250 ng genomic DNA, equal to tens of thousands of T cell genomes, was loaded into each replicate PCR. Purified libraries were measured with a Qubit 3.0 fluorometer, size-checked on a Bioanalyzer 2100, and measured again with the KAPA Library Quantification kit. A separate single-read 150-cycle Illumina NextSeq 550 flow cell was used to sequence each immunoSEQ 96-well plate. As for the authors' bioinformatics: Because only junctional sequences without quality scores were contained in the immunoSEQ output, filtering matching that applied to full-length reads could not be performed. Sequences were annotated with PyIR, a Python wrapper for IgBLAST v1.9, using IMGT germline references to assign V/J genes and CDR3. Reads with weak V/J assignments (E-value above 1e-6), missing CDR3, stop codons, out-of-frame junctions, or ambiguous translated residues were removed. V3J clonotypes were defined as sequences sharing the same inferred V gene, J gene, and CDR3 amino acid sequence. The percentage overlap between two repertoires was calculated by dividing the number of shared unique clonotypes by the size of the smaller repertoire. Three approaches were used to assess repertoire richness: RTK rarefaction, the Chao1 estimator, and Recon v2.1 estimates of unobserved clonotypes. OLGA was used to compute generation probabilities for all TCRbeta clonotypes that the gDNA method yielded from a handful of donors. TCRdb carries this immuneACCESS record with in-frame sequences only. Its versions omit some clonotypes, under half of them owing to an unresolved V gene in the studies checked, with the rest unexplained. V and J calls and clone size are those listed in that table; D and trimming were worked out from the DNA. The sample table records approximately 2,200,000 clones; roughly 91% of these occur just once. Approximately 1.7% of the sample belongs to the ten largest clones.

The specimen was naive CD8+ T cells from PBMCs. The sample's cell subset or site, from its label and the paper: CD45RA+CCR7+. The V and J segments used are TRBV10-3 and TRBJ1-3, and TRBD1 aligns with 8 junction nucleotides. The source of this sequence is a young man in good health. Some clones in this sample may be carry-over from other donors' samples. The nucleotide sequence is given as TGTGCCATCAGAGAGGACAGGGCTGGAAACACCATATATTTT. Its translation reads: CAIREDRAGNTIYF.